The entry that follows covers one TCR beta chain sequence. Antigen: not known. Between the trimmed V and J ends, which lost 5 bases and 9 bases, there was a span of 11 bases. CDR1 is LNHDA, CDR2 SQIVND, per germline (reference sequence). The CDR3 consists of 12 residues. The sample is drawn from a study of T cell responses to AZD1222 COVID-19 vaccine. Sequencing used immunoSEQ multiplex PCR; TCRdb keeps in-frame clones, though not all of them. The repertoire holds 140,000 or so clones, with 92% as singletons. General study findings and limits: Breadth and depth of Spike-specific TCRs rose after two AZD1222 doses.

Pooled together were second doses at about 4 or about 12 weeks. This chain joins TRBV19 and TRBJ2-1; D remains unclear. The sequence came from an adult who received the AZD1222 COVID-19 vaccine. The sample consisted of peripheral blood, taken 28 days after the second AZD1222 dose. CDR3 nucleotides: TGTGCCAGTAGTGTGGCCCCGCCTGAGCAGTTCTTC. Translation gives CASSVAPPEQFF.